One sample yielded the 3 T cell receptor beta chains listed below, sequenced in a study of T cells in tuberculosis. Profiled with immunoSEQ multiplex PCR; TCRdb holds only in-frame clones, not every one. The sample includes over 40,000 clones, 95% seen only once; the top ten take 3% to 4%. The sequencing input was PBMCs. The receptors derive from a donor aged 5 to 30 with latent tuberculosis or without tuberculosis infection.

CDR3 in DNA: TGTGCCAGCAGCGGTAGAAGACTAGCGGGGGGGCTGGGGACCCAGTACTTC. Translation: CASSGRRLAGGLGTQYF. The chain carries TRBV9 and TRBJ2-5, with TRBD2 matching over 14 bases. The CDR3 has 17 residues. Trimming cost V 3 bases and J 7 bases; bases outside gene matches: 11. The germline V gene encodes CDR1 SGDLS and CDR2 YYNGEE.

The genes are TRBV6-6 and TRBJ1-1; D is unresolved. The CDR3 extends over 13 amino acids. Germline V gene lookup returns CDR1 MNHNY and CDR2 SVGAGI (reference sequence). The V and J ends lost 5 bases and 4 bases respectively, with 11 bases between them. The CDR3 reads CASSLHGSTEAFF. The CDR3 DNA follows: TGTGCCAGCAGTCTACACGGGAGCACTGAAGCTTTCTTT.

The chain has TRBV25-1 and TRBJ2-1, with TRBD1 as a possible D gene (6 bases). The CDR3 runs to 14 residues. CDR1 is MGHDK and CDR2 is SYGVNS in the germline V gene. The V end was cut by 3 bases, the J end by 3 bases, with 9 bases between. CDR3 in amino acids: CASSEGHFYNEQFF. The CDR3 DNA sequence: TGTGCCAGCAGTGAGGGACACTTCTACAATGAGCAGTTCTTC.